These 13 T cell receptor beta chains share one sample of origin, sequenced in a study of T cell responses to AZD1222 COVID-19 vaccine (dated by TCRdb to 2020 to 2023). The time point label for this specimen denotes: about 28 days (+/-7) after the second vaccine dose. Preparation of the library involved the immunoSEQ multiplex PCR assay. The source is immuneACCESS, and TCRdb retained only in-frame sequences with V and J called. Part of the clones is not carried over; for the studies checked, unresolved V genes explain less than half of this, and the remainder is unexplained. The sample contains around 80,000 clones, about four fifths of them found a single time. About 1.3% of the sample is in the top ten clones. The sequencing here drew on peripheral blood, taken 28 days after the second AZD1222 dose. These receptor sequences come from an adult who received the AZD1222 COVID-19 vaccine.

This chain links TRBV3-1 (or the pseudogene TRBV3-2) with TRBJ1-6, with D hard to call. Germline V gene sequence: CDR1 LGHDT, CDR2 YNNKEL (reference sequence). The CDR3 covers 15 residues. Trimming stripped 1 base from V and 0 bases from J, with 4 bases between. The CDR3 loop is CASSQVGSYNSPLHF. The CDR3, as DNA: TGTGCCAGCAGCCAAGTGGGCTCCTATAATTCACCCCTCCACTTT.

This clone turned up a few times. CDR3 DNA: TGTGCCTGGAGTGTACAGAGAGACAATGGCTACACCTTC. Translating gives CAWSVQRDNGYTF. The chain links TRBV30 to TRBJ1-2; D not resolved. CDR3 length: 13 amino acids. The V gene lost 0 bases and the J gene lost 6 bases, with 11 bases spanning the gap. Germline V lookup: CDR1 GTSNPN, CDR2 SVGIG (reference sequence).

The J gene is TRBJ1-5, the V gene TRBV7-9; D is unclear. V was cut by 6 bases and J by 4 bases, with 7 bases left in between. This CDR3 has 12 residues. Germline lookup yields CDR1 SEHNR and CDR2 FQNEAQ (reference sequence). In nucleotides, the CDR3 is TGTGCCAGCAGTCAGGATAATCAGCCCCAGCATTTT. It specifies CASSQDNQPQHF.

J is TRBJ2-1 and V is TRBV6-5; D perhaps matches TRBD2 (6 bases). Germline V CDR1 and CDR2: MNHEY, SVGAGI. The V gene lost 6 bases and the J gene lost 7 bases, with 19 bases spanning the gap. The CDR3 loop spans 15 amino acids. CDR3 protein: CASSPGIVGGNEQFF. In DNA form, the CDR3 reads TGTGCCAGCAGCCCGGGGATCGTAGGAGGGAATGAGCAGTTCTTC.

The chain links TRBV7-3 to TRBJ2-5; D unclear. The CDR3 is 13 residues long. Trimming stripped 1 base from V and 0 bases from J, with 3 bases between. Germline V lookup: CDR1 SGHTA, CDR2 FQGTGA. CDR3 nucleotide sequence: TGTGCCAGCAGCTTAAGTCACCAAGAGACCCAGTACTTC. This codes for CASSLSHQETQYF.

The chain carries TRBV10-2 and TRBJ2-2, with no clear D. Germline V CDR1 and CDR2: WSHSY, SAAADI. This CDR3 has 14 residues. V lost 2 bases and J lost 5, with 9 bases in between. CDR3 residues: CASSENLATGELFF. The CDR3 DNA follows: TGCGCCAGCAGTGAGAATTTGGCGACCGGGGAGCTGTTTTTT.

The chain combines TRBV7-7 with TRBJ1-3; 11 bases map to TRBD1. This CDR3 has 16 amino acids. J lost 5 bases, V lost 2 bases, and 5 bases had no gene match. Germline V gene sequence: CDR1 SSHAT, CDR2 FNYEAQ (reference sequence). CDR3 coding DNA: TGTGCCAGCAGCTTATCCGGGACAGGGGGTAGAAACACCATATATTTT. Its protein product is CASSLSGTGGRNTIYF. Together with reference TRBV7-7 and TRBJ1-3, the CDR3 gives the full variable domain: GAGVSQSPRYKVTKRGQDVTLRCDPISSHATLYWYQQALGQGPEFLTYFNYEAQPDKSGLPSDRFSAERPEGSISTLTIQRTEQRDSAMYRCASSLSGTGGRNTIYFGEGSWLTVV.

The V call is TRBV19, the J call TRBJ2-7; 11 bases are shared with TRBD2. Germline V gene sequence: CDR1 LNHDA, CDR2 SQIVND (reference sequence). The CDR3 runs to 15 residues. V dropped 5 bases and J dropped 0; count of bases not matched to a gene: 3. CDR3 nucleotides: TGTGCCAGTAGTGAACTAGCGGGAGTCTCCTACGAGCAGTACTTC. Encoded protein: CASSELAGVSYEQYF.

This chain joins TRBV2 and TRBJ2-5; 9 bases map to TRBD2. Germline assignment: CDR1 SNHLY and CDR2 FYNNEI. The CDR3 extends over 16 amino acids. With 3 bases clipped from V and 4 bases from J, the junction kept 9 bases outside the gene matches. CDR3 sequence (DNA): TGTGCCAGCAGTGATTTTCATAGCGGGAGCGGAGAGACCCAGTACTTC. Protein: CASSDFHSGSGETQYF. Full variable domain (remainder filled in from reference TRBV2 and TRBJ2-5): EPEVTQTPSHQVTQMGQEVILRCVPISNHLYFYWYRQILGQKVEFLVSFYNNEISEKSEIFDDQFSVERPDGSNFTLKIRSTKLEDSAMYFCASSDFHSGSGETQYFGPGTRLLVL.

The chain couples TRBV12-5 to TRBJ1-2; a weak D match, TRBD1 (6 bases). The germline CDR1 and CDR2 sequences are LGHNT and FRNRAP. Trimming shortened V by 5 bases and J by 5 bases, and 15 bases separated the two germline ends. This CDR3 has 14 residues. The DNA for the CDR3 is TGTGCTAGTGGTGGGGAAGGCAGGGGATATGGCTACACCTTC. Translating gives CASGGEGRGYGYTF.

This rearrangement joins TRBV2 to TRBJ2-6, with D hard to call. V lost 7 bases and J lost 0, with 7 bases in between. Germline V gene lookup returns CDR1 SNHLY and CDR2 FYNNEI. This CDR3 contains 14 residues. The CDR3 DNA reads as TGTGCCAGCAAAAGTCCCTCTGGGGCCAACGTCCTGACTTTC. It codes for CASKSPSGANVLTF.

The gene calls are TRBV2 and TRBJ1-2, with 7 bases matching TRBD1. The CDR3 is made up of 13 amino acids. V trimming: 1 base; J trimming: 10 bases; junction bases outside the gene matches: 6. The germline gives CDR1 SNHLY, CDR2 FYNNEI. The CDR3 coding sequence is TGTGCCAGCAGTGAAGAGCGGGACAGATTCTACACCTTC. Amino acids: CASSEERDRFYTF.

The V gene is TRBV27, the J gene TRBJ2-2, with TRBD1 matching over 12 bases. Germline CDR1 is MNHEY and CDR2 is SMNVEV (reference sequence). The trim removed 1 base at V and 3 bases at J, leaving 9 bases unmatched. The CDR3 totals 19 residues. The chain's CDR3 is CASSLWGQGAAGYTGELFF. CDR3 in DNA: TGTGCCAGCAGTTTATGGGGACAGGGGGCTGCAGGGTACACCGGGGAGCTGTTTTTT.